This T cell receptor (beta chain) originates from a study of early stage breast cancer tumors. Study-level background: About 70% of the 16 invasive tumors were ER+, PR+ and HER2-. Notes on the study in general: In about 90% of the 16 patients, blood comparison separated tumor from normal breast.

Each sample had two DNA replicates, approximately 0.52 ug blood or approximately 1.5 ug tissue. TCRdb's table, derived via immunoSEQ multiplex PCR, lists solely in-frame clones and lacks some. The data contain more than 65,000 clones, approximately 80% of them singletons. V dropped 4 bases and J dropped 7 bases, with 10 bases sitting between them. Germline V gene data show CDR1 as LNHDA and CDR2 as SQIVND (reference sequence). This CDR3 comprises 12 residues. To note about this clone: Its specificity is not known.

Sequencing was carried out using blood. The chain couples TRBV19 to TRBJ1-2, with D possibly TRBD1 on 6 matching bases. This TCR derives from a person aged 40 to 49 with breast cancer. CDR3 loop: CASSKGVFGYTF. CDR3 coding DNA: TGTGCCAGTAGTAAGGGGGTGTTTGGCTACACCTTC.